These 11 T cell receptor beta chains were sequenced from one sample in a study of CD4+ T cells in melanoma (dated by TCRdb to the early 2020s). The method was the immunoSEQ multiplex PCR assay. TCRdb holds this immuneACCESS table with in-frame rearrangements only. Some clones are missing; in checked studies, unresolved V genes explain under half, and the rest has no known cause. Across this sample there are around 100,000 clones, with around 92% seen only once. Of the sample, 3.3% is held by the ten largest clones. The sequenced material came from peripheral blood. These TCRs come from a human donor with melanoma.

CDR3 coding DNA: TGTGCCAGCAGCCCCGACAGCCAAGAGACCCAGTACTTC. It specifies CASSPDSQETQYF. The rearrangement links TRBV28 to TRBJ2-5; tentatively, D is TRBD1 (5 bases). There are 13 residues in the CDR3. Trimming cost V 6 bases and J 1 base, with 9 bases left between them. Germline V gene lookup returns CDR1 MDHEN and CDR2 SYDVKM.

The chain links TRBV28 to TRBJ1-5; 8 bases are shared with TRBD1. The length of the CDR3 is 16 residues. From germline, CDR1 is MDHEN and CDR2 SYDVKM. V dropped 6 bases and J dropped 4; count of bases not matched to a gene: 11. The CDR3 nucleotides read TGTGCCAGCAGCTCTTTAACAGGGGGAGAGAATCAGCCCCAGCATTTT. This encodes CASSSLTGGENQPQHF.

The chain joins TRBV10-3 to TRBJ2-2, with D maybe TRBD2 (5 bases). With 6 bases removed from V and 0 bases from J, the gap between germline ends came to 32 bases. CDR3 length: 22 residues. From germline, CDR1 is ENHRY and CDR2 SYGVKD. CDR3 loop: CAIRMRTGPGIGSTSNTGELFF. The CDR3 DNA follows: TGTGCCATCAGGATGAGAACCGGCCCCGGGATAGGATCGACCTCGAACACCGGGGAGCTGTTTTTT.

The V call is TRBV7-9, the J call TRBJ2-1; 11 bases are a match to TRBD2. The V gene end was trimmed by 1 base and the J gene end by 0 bases; junction bases not matched to a gene: 5. The CDR3 has 18 amino acids. The V gene's germline CDR1 is SEHNR and CDR2 FQNEAQ (reference sequence). Here the CDR3 reads CASSLGLAGGSSYNEQFF. In DNA, the CDR3 is TGTGCCAGCAGCTTAGGGCTAGCGGGAGGCAGCTCCTACAATGAGCAGTTCTTC.

The chain uses TRBV19 and TRBJ2-1, with TRBD1 matching over 9 bases. CDR3 size: 13 residues. The V segment lost 4 bases and the J segment 6 bases; nucleotides outside the gene matches: 1. Germline V gives CDR1 LNHDA, CDR2 SQIVND (reference sequence). This CDR3 reads CASSRGQGNEQFF. In DNA form, the CDR3 reads TGTGCCAGTAGTAGGGGACAGGGCAATGAGCAGTTCTTC.

The chain combines TRBV20-1 with TRBJ1-2; no clear D gene. Deletions cut 3 bases from V and 6 bases from J, with 8 bases between. The germline CDR1 and CDR2 sequences are DFQATT and SNEGSKA (reference sequence). The CDR3 is made up of 11 amino acids. The CDR3 DNA sequence: TGCAGTGCTAGGGCGGTGAATGGCTACACCTTC. As protein: CSARAVNGYTF.

This chain connects TRBV9 to TRBJ2-2; D is undetermined. The CDR3 is 11 amino acids. Germline V gene lookup returns CDR1 SGDLS and CDR2 YYNGEE. V lost 2 bases and J lost 6, with 2 bases in between. The CDR3 DNA reads as TGTGCCAGCAGCGTTCCCGGGGAGCTGTTTTTT. Translated: CASSVPGELFF.

On this clone: Additional DNA sequences in this sample encode the identical CDR3. CDR3 amino acids: CASSSGQGTDTGELFF. The DNA for the CDR3 is TGTGCCAGCAGCTCCGGACAGGGGACGGACACCGGGGAGCTGTTTTTT. The V gene is TRBV11-3, the J gene TRBJ2-2, with 9 nucleotides matching TRBD1. The CDR3 is 16 amino acids. Germline V gives CDR1 SGHNT, CDR2 YENEEA. V was pared by 4 bases and J by 3 bases, with 6 bases of the junction left unmatched.

The V gene is TRBV9, the J gene TRBJ2-5; 14 bases line up with TRBD2. This CDR3 has 16 residues. V gave up 4 bases and J gave up 5 bases; unmatched junction bases: 7. Germline CDR1 and CDR2: SGDLS and YYNGEE. CDR3 protein: CASSQGLAGGMETQYF. The CDR3 DNA is TGTGCCAGCAGCCAAGGACTAGCGGGGGGCATGGAGACCCAGTACTTC.

This chain links TRBV5-1 with TRBJ2-3, with TRBD2 matching 9 bases. V was clipped by 4 bases and J by 3 bases; unmatched bases: 12. CDR1 is SGHRS, CDR2 YFSETQ, per germline. The CDR3 extends over 17 amino acids. In DNA form, the CDR3 reads TGCGCCAGCAGCCCAATTTCGCGGGGGGGCCCGACAGATACGCAGTATTTT. It translates to CASSPISRGGPTDTQYF. The full variable domain, in which reference TRBV5-1 and TRBJ2-3 provide the parts outside the CDR3, is KAGVTQTPRYLIKTRGQQVTLSCSPISGHRSVSWYQQTPGQGLQFLFEYFSETQRNKGNFPGRFSGRQFSNSRSEMNVSTLELGDSALYLCASSPISRGGPTDTQYFGPGTRLTVL.

The chain couples TRBV27 to TRBJ1-6; 7 bases fit TRBD1. The length of the CDR3 is 18 residues. The germline CDR1 and CDR2 sequences are MNHEY and SMNVEV (reference sequence). After removal of 4 bases from V and 5 bases from J, the junction contained 14 bases not matched to a gene. The CDR3 DNA follows: TGTGCCAGCAGTTCTCAGATCAACAGGGGTATGGATAATTCACCCCTCCACTTT. Its translation is CASSSQINRGMDNSPLHF.